A selection of T cell receptor beta chains follows, all from one sample in a study of blood T cells in healthy people across ages. One entry per CDR3 protein results from TCRdb running MiXCR on the 5' RACE reads. The repertoire holds about 830,000 distinct CDR3 sequences, with roughly 60% as singletons. Input material: blood. The receptors derive from a young man in good health. CDR3s leave out the opening cysteine and the closing phenylalanine or tryptophan.

V: TRBV20-1; J: NA; length: 14; CDR3: SALRGWASDTETQY
V: TRBV4-2; J: TRBJ1-2; length: 11; CDR3: ASSQDRGRGYT
V: TRBV28; J: TRBJ2-5; length: 10; CDR3: ASSLDSGKQY
V: TRBV6-5; J: NA; length: 13; CDR3: ASRSSTSGGYEQY
V: TRBV10-3; J: NA; length: 12; CDR3: AIRGDREQETQY
V: TRBV9; J: TRBJ2-3; length: 14; CDR3: ASSESRVRGRDTQY
V: TRBV27; J: TRBJ2-4; length: 14; CDR3: ASSTSRVPFLNIQY
V: TRBV4-2; J: TRBJ2-1; length: 14; CDR3: ASSQVFGSRGNGQF
V: TRBV10-3; J: NA; length: 10; CDR3: ATLGDQETQY
V: TRBV7-9; J: TRBJ1-2; length: 13; CDR3: ASSHSGRRYYGYT
V: TRBV6-1; J: TRBJ2-5; length: 15; CDR3: ASRRTASLGVQETQY
V: TRBV7-9; J: TRBJ2-1; length: 12; CDR3: ASSAPGHHNEQF
V: TRBV13; J: NA; length: 15; CDR3: ASSREGSRVSKNIQY
V: TRBV12-3/TRBV12-4; J: TRBJ2-7; length: 12; CDR3: ASTRSGTAYEQY
V: TRBV10-3; J: TRBJ2-1; length: 13; CDR3: AIGTLEGLASEQF
V: TRBV15; J: TRBJ2-3; length: 14; CDR3: ATSREKYKDEDTQY
V: TRBV6-5; J: TRBJ2-3; length: 14; CDR3: ASSYSSRGRSDTQY
V: TRBV4-3; J: TRBJ2-1; length: 14; CDR3: ASSQEDGSLVYEQF
V: TRBV27; J: TRBJ2-1; length: 12; CDR3: ASSLFGTGNEQF
V: TRBV4-2; J: TRBJ1-2; length: 12; CDR3: ASSQDRVGYGYT
V: TRBV25-1; J: TRBJ1-5; length: 11; CDR3: ASNGTGCQPQH
V: TRBV9; J: TRBJ2-1; length: 14; CDR3: ASSLRTSGGADEQF
V: TRBV12-3/TRBV12-4; J: TRBJ2-7; length: 13; CDR3: ASSFSPGGGNEQY
V: TRBV4-3; J: TRBJ2-7; length: 13; CDR3: ASSPSAGSSYEQY
V: TRBV7-2; J: TRBJ1-1; length: 14; CDR3: ASSSPWGGLNTEAF
V: TRBV12-3/TRBV12-4; J: TRBJ1-4; length: 13; CDR3: ASSFKTGLYEKLF
V: TRBV28; J: TRBJ2-7; length: 11; CDR3: ASTRDGLYEQY
V: TRBV29-1; J: TRBJ2-5; length: 16; CDR3: SARPQPGSLSLIQTQY
V: TRBV29-1; J: TRBJ2-5; length: 11; CDR3: SVAGTGALEQY
V: TRBV3-1; J: NA; length: 14; CDR3: ASSRPLAGAYNEQY
V: TRBV4-3; J: TRBJ2-1; length: 13; CDR3: ASSQDRAGDHEQF
V: TRBV7-9; J: TRBJ1-4; length: 11; CDR3: ASSPREGEKLF
V: TRBV25-1; J: TRBJ2-3; length: 13; CDR3: ASSIGTQFTDTQY
V: TRBV15; J: TRBJ2-5; length: 15; CDR3: ATSRPTSGLPQETQY
V: TRBV27; J: TRBJ2-5; length: 11; CDR3: ASSLSRGETQY
V: TRBV12-3/TRBV12-4; J: TRBJ2-1; length: 10; CDR3: ASSYHINEQF
V: TRBV3-1; J: TRBJ2-1; length: 13; CDR3: ASSQEGWGRNEQF
V: TRBV5-6; J: TRBJ2-6; length: 14; CDR3: ASSFMEIAGANVLT
V: TRBV25-1; J: TRBJ2-1; length: 9; CDR3: ASSESDEQF
V: TRBV20-1; J: TRBJ2-5; length: 14; CDR3: SARDPYSGGAETQY
V: TRBV28; J: TRBJ2-7; length: 13; CDR3: ASSRMGSPSYEQY
V: TRBV2; J: TRBJ2-5; length: 12; CDR3: ASSEDLFQETQY
V: TRBV20-1; J: TRBJ1-4; length: 13; CDR3: SANEGGAGNEKLF